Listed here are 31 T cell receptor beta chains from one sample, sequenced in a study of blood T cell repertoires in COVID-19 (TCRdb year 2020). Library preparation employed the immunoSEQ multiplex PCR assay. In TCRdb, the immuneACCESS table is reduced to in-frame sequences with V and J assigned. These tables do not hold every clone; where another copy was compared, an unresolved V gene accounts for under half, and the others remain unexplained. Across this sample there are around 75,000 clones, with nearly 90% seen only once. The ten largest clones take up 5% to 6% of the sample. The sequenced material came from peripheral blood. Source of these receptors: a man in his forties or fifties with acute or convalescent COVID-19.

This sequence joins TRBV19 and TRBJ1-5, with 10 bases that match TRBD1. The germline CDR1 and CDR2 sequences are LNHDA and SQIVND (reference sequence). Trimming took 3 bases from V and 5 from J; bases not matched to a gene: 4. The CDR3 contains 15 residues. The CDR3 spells CASSIRDRGHQPQHF. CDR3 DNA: TGTGCCAGTAGTATTCGGGACAGGGGTCATCAGCCCCAGCATTTT.

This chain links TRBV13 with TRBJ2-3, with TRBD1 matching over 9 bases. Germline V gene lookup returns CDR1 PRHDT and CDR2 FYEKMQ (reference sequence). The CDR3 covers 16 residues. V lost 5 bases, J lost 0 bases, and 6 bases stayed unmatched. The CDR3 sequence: CASSPGTGWSTDTQYF. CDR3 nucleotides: TGTGCCAGCAGCCCCGGGACAGGGTGGAGCACAGATACGCAGTATTTT.

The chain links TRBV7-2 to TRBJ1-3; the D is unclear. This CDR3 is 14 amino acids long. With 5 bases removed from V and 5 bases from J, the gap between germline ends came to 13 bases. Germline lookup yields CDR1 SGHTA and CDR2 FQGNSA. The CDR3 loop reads CASSPGQARNTIYF. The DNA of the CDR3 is TGTGCCAGCAGCCCAGGCCAGGCCCGAAACACCATATATTTT.

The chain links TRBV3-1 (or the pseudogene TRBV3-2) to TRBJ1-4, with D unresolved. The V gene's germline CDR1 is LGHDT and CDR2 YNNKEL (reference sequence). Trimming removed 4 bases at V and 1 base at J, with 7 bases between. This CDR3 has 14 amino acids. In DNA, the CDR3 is TGTGCCAGCAGCCCGACGGGAACTAATGAAAAACTGTTTTTT. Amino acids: CASSPTGTNEKLFF.

The CDR3 reads CASSARAGIYNEQFF. The CDR3 region has the DNA TGCGCCAGCAGTGCACGGGCGGGGATATACAATGAGCAGTTCTTC. V is TRBV10-1 and J is TRBJ2-1, with D possibly TRBD2 on 6 matching bases. There are 15 residues in the CDR3. Deletions cut 4 bases from V and 4 bases from J, with 14 bases between. From germline, CDR1 is WNHNN and CDR2 SYGVQD (reference sequence).

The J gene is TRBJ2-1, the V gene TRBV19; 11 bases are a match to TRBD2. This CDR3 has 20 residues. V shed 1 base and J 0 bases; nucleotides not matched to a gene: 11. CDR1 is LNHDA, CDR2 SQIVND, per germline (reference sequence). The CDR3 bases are TGTGCCAGTAGTATAGTAGGTTTCGGACTAGCGGGCCACTCCTACAATGAGCAGTTCTTC. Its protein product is CASSIVGFGLAGHSYNEQFF.

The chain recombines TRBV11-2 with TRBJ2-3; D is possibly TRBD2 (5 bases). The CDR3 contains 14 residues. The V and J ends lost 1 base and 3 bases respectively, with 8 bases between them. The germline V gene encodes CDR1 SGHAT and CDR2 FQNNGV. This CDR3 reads CASSLGRKTDTQYF. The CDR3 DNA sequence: TGTGCCAGCAGCTTAGGGAGGAAGACAGATACGCAGTATTTT.

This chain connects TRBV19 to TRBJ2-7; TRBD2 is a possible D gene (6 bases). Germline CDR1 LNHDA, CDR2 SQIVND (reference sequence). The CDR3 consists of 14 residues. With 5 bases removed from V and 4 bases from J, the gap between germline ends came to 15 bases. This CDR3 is CASSFAGRGYEQYF. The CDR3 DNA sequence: TGTGCCAGTAGTTTTGCGGGGAGAGGGTACGAGCAGTACTTC.

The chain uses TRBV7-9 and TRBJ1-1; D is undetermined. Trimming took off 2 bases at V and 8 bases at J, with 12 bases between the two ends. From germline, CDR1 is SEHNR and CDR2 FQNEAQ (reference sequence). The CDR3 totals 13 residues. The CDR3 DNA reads TGTGCCAGCAGCTTATTAGGTGGGCTCGAAGCTTTCTTT. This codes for CASSLLGGLEAFF.

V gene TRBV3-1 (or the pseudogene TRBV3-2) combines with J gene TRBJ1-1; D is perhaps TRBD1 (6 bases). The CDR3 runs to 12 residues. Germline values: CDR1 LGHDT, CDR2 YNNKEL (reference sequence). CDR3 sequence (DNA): TGTGCTGCGCAGGGGAGGAACACTGAAGCTTTCTTT. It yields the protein CAAQGRNTEAFF.

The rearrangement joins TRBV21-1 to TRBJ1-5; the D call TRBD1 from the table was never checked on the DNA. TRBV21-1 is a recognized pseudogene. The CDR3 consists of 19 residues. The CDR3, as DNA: TGTGCCAGCAGCAGAAAAAGGGGGACAGGGGATATACACAATCAGCCCCAGCATTTT. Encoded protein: CASSRKRGTGDIHNQPQHF.

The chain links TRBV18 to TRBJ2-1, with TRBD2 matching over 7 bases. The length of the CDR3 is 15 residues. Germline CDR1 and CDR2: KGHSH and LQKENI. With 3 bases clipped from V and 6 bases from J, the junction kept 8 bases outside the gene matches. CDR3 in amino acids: CASSPMGRLANEQFF. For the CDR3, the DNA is TGTGCCAGCTCACCGATGGGCCGACTAGCCAATGAGCAGTTCTTC.

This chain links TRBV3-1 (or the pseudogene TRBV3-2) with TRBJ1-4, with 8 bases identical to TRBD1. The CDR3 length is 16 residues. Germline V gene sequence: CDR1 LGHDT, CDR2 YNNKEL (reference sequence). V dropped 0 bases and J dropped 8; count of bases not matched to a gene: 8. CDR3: CASSQDSAGGYEKLFF. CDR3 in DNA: TGTGCCAGCAGCCAAGATTCGGCAGGGGGCTACGAAAAACTGTTTTTT.

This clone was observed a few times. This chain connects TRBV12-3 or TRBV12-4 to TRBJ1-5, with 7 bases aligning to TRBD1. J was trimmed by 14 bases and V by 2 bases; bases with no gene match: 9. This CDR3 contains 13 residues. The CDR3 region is CASSLSPRDSKHF. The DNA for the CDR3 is TGTGCCAGCAGTTTATCCCCTCGGGACAGTAAGCATTTT.

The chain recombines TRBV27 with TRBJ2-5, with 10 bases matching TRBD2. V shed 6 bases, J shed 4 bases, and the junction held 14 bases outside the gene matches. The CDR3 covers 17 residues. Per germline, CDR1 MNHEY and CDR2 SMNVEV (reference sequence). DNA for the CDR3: TGTGCCAGCAGCCTGAGGCTAGCGGGAGCAAGCGGAGAGACCCAGTACTTC. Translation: CASSLRLAGASGETQYF.

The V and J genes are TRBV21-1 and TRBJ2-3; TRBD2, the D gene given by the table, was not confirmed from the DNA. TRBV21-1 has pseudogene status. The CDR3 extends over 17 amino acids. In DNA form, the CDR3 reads TGTGCCAGCAGCAGAGGGACTAGCGGGAGTTGCACAGATACGCAGTATTTT. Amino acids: CASSRGTSGSCTDTQYF.

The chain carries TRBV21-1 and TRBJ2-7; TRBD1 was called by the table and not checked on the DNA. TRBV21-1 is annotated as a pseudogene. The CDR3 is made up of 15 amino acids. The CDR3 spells CASSRAIQTGNEQYF. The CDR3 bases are TGTGCCAGCAGCAGAGCGATACAAACAGGGAATGAGCAGTACTTC.

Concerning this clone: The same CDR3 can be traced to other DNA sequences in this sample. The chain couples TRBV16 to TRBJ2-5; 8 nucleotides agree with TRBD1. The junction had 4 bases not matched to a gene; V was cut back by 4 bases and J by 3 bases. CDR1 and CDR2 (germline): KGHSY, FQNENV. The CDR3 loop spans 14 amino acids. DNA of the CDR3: TGTGCCAGCAGCCCCTGGGACAGGAAAGAGACCCAGTACTTC. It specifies CASSPWDRKETQYF.

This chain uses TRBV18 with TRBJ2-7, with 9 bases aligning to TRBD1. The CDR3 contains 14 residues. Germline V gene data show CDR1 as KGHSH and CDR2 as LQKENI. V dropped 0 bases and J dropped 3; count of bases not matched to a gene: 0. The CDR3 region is CASSPPDRGYEQYF. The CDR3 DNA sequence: TGTGCCAGCTCACCACCGGACAGGGGCTACGAGCAGTACTTC.

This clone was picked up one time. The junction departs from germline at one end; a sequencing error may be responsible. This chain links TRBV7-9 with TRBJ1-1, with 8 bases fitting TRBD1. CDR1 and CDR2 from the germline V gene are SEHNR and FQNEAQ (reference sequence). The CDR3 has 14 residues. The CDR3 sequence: CASRLDRGNTEAFF. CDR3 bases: TGTGCCAGCAGATTAGACAGGGGCAACACTGAAGCTTTCTTT.

CDR3 in DNA: TGTGCCAGCTCACCACTAACTGGACAGGGGAACACTGAAGCTTTCTTT. As protein: CASSPLTGQGNTEAFF. The V and J genes are TRBV18 and TRBJ1-1; TRBD1 matches at 8 bases. J was trimmed by 1 base and V by 1 base; bases with no gene match: 5. CDR1 and CDR2 from the germline V gene are KGHSH and LQKENI. The CDR3 consists of 16 residues.

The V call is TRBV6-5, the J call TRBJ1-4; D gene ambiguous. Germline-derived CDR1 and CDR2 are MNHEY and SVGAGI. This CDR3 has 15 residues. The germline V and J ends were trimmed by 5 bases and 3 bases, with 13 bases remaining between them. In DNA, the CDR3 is TGTGCCAGCAGTCGGGGAGATCTGGCTAATGAAAAACTGTTTTTT. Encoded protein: CASSRGDLANEKLFF.

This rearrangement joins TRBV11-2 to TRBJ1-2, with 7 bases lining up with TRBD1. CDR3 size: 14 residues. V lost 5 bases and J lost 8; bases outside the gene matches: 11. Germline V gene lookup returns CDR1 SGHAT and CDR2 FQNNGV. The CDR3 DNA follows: TGTGCCAGCAGCAGGATTACAGGGGCGGGAGGCTACACCTTC. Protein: CASSRITGAGGYTF.

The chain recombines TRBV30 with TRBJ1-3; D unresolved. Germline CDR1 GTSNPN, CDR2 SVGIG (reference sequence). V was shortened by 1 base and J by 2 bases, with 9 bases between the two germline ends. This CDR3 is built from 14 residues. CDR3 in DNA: TGTGCCTGGAGTGACGGGTCCGCTGGAAACACCATATATTTT. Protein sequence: CAWSDGSAGNTIYF.

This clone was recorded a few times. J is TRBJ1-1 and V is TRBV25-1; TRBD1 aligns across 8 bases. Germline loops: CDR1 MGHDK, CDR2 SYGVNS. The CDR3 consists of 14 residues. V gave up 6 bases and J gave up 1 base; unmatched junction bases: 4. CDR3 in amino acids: CASRPDRGNTEAFF. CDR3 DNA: TGTGCCAGCAGACCAGACAGGGGGAACACTGAAGCTTTCTTT.

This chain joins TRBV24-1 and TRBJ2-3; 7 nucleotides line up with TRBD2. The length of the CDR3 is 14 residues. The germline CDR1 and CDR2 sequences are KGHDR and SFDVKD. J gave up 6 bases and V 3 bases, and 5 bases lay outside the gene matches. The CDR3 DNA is TGTGCCACCAGTGATACGGACGGGAGGGATACGCAGTATTTT. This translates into CATSDTDGRDTQYF.

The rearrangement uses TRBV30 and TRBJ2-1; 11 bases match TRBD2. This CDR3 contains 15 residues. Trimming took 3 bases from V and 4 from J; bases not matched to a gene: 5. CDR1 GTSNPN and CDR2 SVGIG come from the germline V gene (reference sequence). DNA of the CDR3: TGTGCCTGGAGCGTTACTAGCGGGGGTTACAATGAGCAGTTCTTC. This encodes CAWSVTSGGYNEQFF.

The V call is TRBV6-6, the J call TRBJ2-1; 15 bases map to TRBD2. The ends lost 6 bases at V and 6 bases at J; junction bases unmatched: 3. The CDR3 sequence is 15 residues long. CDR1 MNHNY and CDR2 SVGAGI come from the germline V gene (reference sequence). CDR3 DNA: TGTGCCAGCAGCCGGACTAGCGGGAGGGCCAATGAGCAGTTCTTC. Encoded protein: CASSRTSGRANEQFF.

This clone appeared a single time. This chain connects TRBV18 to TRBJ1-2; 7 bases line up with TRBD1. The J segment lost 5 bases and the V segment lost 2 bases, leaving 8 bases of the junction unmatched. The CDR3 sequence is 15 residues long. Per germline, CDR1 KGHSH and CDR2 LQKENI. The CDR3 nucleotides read TGTGCCAGCTCACCATTACAGGGGTATGGGTATGGCTACACCTTC. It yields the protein CASSPLQGYGYGYTF.

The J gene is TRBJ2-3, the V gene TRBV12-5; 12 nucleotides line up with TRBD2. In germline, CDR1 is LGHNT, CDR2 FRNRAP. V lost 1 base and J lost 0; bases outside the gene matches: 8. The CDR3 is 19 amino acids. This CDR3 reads CASGLAPGLAGPSTDTQYF. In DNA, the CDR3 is TGTGCTAGTGGTTTGGCCCCGGGACTAGCGGGCCCTAGCACAGATACGCAGTATTTT. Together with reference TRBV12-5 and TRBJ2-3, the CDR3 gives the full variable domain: DARVTQTPRHKVTEMGQEVTMRCQPILGHNTVFWYRQTMMQGLELLAYFRNRAPLDDSGMPKDRFSAEMPDATLATLKIQPSEPRDSAVYFCASGLAPGLAGPSTDTQYFGPGTRLTVL.

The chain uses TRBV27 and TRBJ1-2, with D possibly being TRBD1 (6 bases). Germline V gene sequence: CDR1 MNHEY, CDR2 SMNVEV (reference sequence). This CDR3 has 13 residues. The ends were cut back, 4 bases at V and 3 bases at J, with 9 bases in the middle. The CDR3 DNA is TGTGCCAGCAGTTCTCCAGGGGACTATGGCTACACCTTC. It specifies CASSSPGDYGYTF.